The subject of this entry is one TCR beta chain. The data belong to a study of PD-L1 blockade in urothelial cancer. Some clones are missing from TCRdb's copy, which holds only in-frame ones; the method was immunoSEQ multiplex PCR. The sample shows about 51,000 clones, approximately 83% of them seen only once. Looked up from germline, CDR1 is SEHNR and CDR2 is FQNEAQ (reference sequence). V shed 3 bases and J shed 2 bases, with 11 bases lying between them. The CDR3 is 14 residues long. The chain uses TRBV7-9 and TRBJ2-7; a weak D match, TRBD1 (6 bases). The specimen comprised PBMCs, sampled around atezolizumab (anti-PD-L1) treatment. The TCR was taken from a man in his 60s with urothelial cancer. The DNA for the CDR3 is TGTGCCAGCAGCTTTTCAGGGGTGCCCTACGAGCAGTACTTC. Translated, it gives CASSFSGVPYEQYF.